These T cell receptor beta chains were read from a single sample in a study of long-term antiretroviral therapy in people with HIV. The repertoire was sequenced with immunoSEQ multiplex PCR; TCRdb's copy has only in-frame clones and lacks some. This table holds under 45,000 clones, about 90% found once. The material was unsorted PBMCs, obtained 1.2 years after starting antiretroviral therapy. All receptors come from a woman between 45 and 60 years old with HIV. Both conserved end residues are trimmed from each CDR3. The order of the fields is V gene, J gene, CDR3 length, CDR3 protein.

TRBV5-1	TRBJ1-1	14	ASSFNFGRENTEAF
TRBV29-1	TRBJ1-4	14	SVEVASGGANEKLF
TRBV29-1	TRBJ1-2	10	SAKDRNYGYT
TRBV7-2	TRBJ2-4	15	ASSPNGQGLAKNIQY
TRBV9	TRBJ1-4	13	ASSAFGQPNEKLF
TRBV27	TRBJ2-7	12	ASSLSRGRYEQY
TRBV11-2	TRBJ2-7	14	ASSLLLGAGAAEQY
TRBV9	TRBJ2-1	16	ASSVVGGGGGAYNEQF
TRBV9	TRBJ1-3	13	ASSVEKFSGNTIY
TRBV27	TRBJ1-4	14	ASSFRQGVGLEKLF
TRBV5-1	TRBJ2-5	13	ASSSIDRGQETQY
TRBV29-1	TRBJ2-1	12	SVERQGVYNEQF
TRBV18	TRBJ2-3	13	ASSLIAGGTDTQY
TRBV6-6	TRBJ1-1	13	ASSQGAALNTEAF
TRBV15	TRBJ2-3	14	ATSRPGPEITDTQY
TRBV6-5	TRBJ2-1	9	ASSSRVFPF
TRBV6-6	TRBJ2-7	12	ASSQDRGPYEQY
TRBV18	TRBJ2-5	9	ASSPQETQY
TRBV4-3	TRBJ1-1	13	ASSQDRAGNTEAF
TRBV5-8	TRBJ1-4	13	ASSQALKEVEKLF
TRBV4-1	TRBJ2-7	14	ASSQGGDRVTYEQY
TRBV4-2	TRBJ1-2	13	ASSQELGGFYGYT
TRBV19	TRBJ1-2	11	ASNTRVRDGYT
TRBV27	TRBJ2-7	11	ASSGQGRYEQY
TRBV7-3	TRBJ2-1	13	ASSPRGQGASEQF
TRBV30	TRBJ2-7	10	AWSRTSYEQY
TRBV27	TRBJ1-3	13	ASSGFDGARNTIY
TRBV14	TRBJ1-2	11	ASSQNRGHGYT
TRBV7-8	TRBJ2-7	12	ASSLVTSTYEQY
TRBV5-6	TRBJ2-1	11	ASSQNQGHEQF
TRBV7-2	TRBJ1-2	15	ASSIYGTRQVNYGYT
TRBV10-3	TRBJ2-7	12	AITVGTSANEQY
TRBV7-3	TRBJ2-1	11	ASSLTGFNEQF
TRBV30	TRBJ1-6	10	AWSEYNSPLH
TRBV29-1	TRBJ1-1	11	SVASTGDTEAF
TRBV2	TRBJ2-7	12	ASSDSGYLWEQY
TRBV7-6	TRBJ2-5	14	ASSLEVAGGQETQY
TRBV15	TRBJ2-5	12	ATSRGTDQETQY
TRBV5-1	TRBJ1-3	14	ASSLGGGNSGNTIY
TRBV4-3	TRBJ1-2	13	ASSQDLGQGYGYT
TRBV10-3	TRBJ2-2	10	AIKGTTGELF
TRBV27	TRBJ1-6	13	ASSYQGQGDSPLH
TRBV7-7	TRBJ1-5	11	ASSLVGQQPQH
TRBV5-1	TRBJ1-1	11	ASRDGPNTEAF
TRBV7-3	TRBJ2-3	12	ASSLDRVTDTQY
TRBV6-5	TRBJ2-4	12	ASSWGQGTNIQY
TRBV5-6	TRBJ2-2	11	ASSSISTGELF
TRBV18	TRBJ2-1	14	ASSPNVPGGYNEQF
TRBV6-1	TRBJ1-2	14	ASSEPGTRGLYGYT
TRBV2	TRBJ2-7	13	ASSEARDGSYEQY
TRBV9	TRBJ2-3	13	ASRAGTGAPDTQY
TRBV5-6	TRBJ1-5	13	ASSLQSGGNQPQH
TRBV7-3	TRBJ2-1	12	ASSLGTSGGGQF
TRBV15	TRBJ2-1	12	ATSATNYYNEQF
TRBV27	TRBJ2-5	16	ASSLGPSLGQGKETQY